The present TCR beta chain was sequenced within a study of shared clonotypes between healthy human individuals. Generated by immunoSEQ multiplex PCR, the TCRdb table keeps only in-frame clones and is missing some. This repertoire shows over 2 million clones, about 94% found once; its top ten account for about 1.1%. The naive CD8 subset, CD45RO-negative cells positively selected for CCR7, excluded terminally differentiated effector memory CD45RA+ cells. The sequenced sample was naive CD8+ T cells sorted from blood. The source is a young man in good health.

The CDR3 coding sequence is TGCGCCAGCAGCCAAGATTGGGGGACCTACGAGCAGTACTTC. Translating gives CASSQDWGTYEQYF. This sequence joins TRBV4-1 and TRBJ2-7; D is possibly TRBD1 or TRBD2 (5 bases each). The CDR3 has 14 amino acids. Germline CDR1 and CDR2: MGHRA and YSYEKL. Between the trimmed V and J ends, which lost 0 bases and 2 bases, there was a span of 8 bases.